This is a list of T cell receptor beta chains from one sample in a study of blood T cell repertoires in COVID-19. Measured with immunoSEQ multiplex PCR; TCRdb has only the in-frame clones, and not every one. The profile shows 260,000 or so clones, approximately 91% of them singletons. Sequencing was performed on peripheral blood. The origin of the receptors is a man aged 18 to 29 with active or convalescent COVID-19. Both conserved end residues are part of each CDR3. The order of the fields is D gene, J gene, V gene, clone size, CDR3 DNA, CDR3 protein. The D gene is left open where the match is weak. Some rows mark clone size as missing; the rest say once, few, many or name a class of expanded clone.

d_gene: TRBD1
j_gene: TRBJ1-2
v_gene: TRBV19
abundance: -
CDR3nt: TGTGCCAGTAGTAGGGGGACAGGGGGGCTCTATGGCTACACCTTC
CDR3aa: CASSRGTGGLYGYTF

d_gene: -
j_gene: TRBJ1-1
v_gene: TRBV2
abundance: -
CDR3nt: TGTGCCAGCAGTGTATTCAGATACAGAGAAGCTTTCTTT
CDR3aa: CASSVFRYREAFF

d_gene: -
j_gene: TRBJ2-1
v_gene: TRBV9
abundance: -
CDR3nt: TGTGCCAGCAGCGGTGGGCGCGCACATGAGCAGTTCTTC
CDR3aa: CASSGGRAHEQFF

d_gene: TRBD2
j_gene: TRBJ2-5
v_gene: TRBV19
abundance: -
CDR3nt: TGTGCCAGTAGTGTTAGCGGGGATGAGACCCAGTACTTC
CDR3aa: CASSVSGDETQYF

d_gene: -
j_gene: TRBJ1-3
v_gene: TRBV4-2
abundance: -
CDR3nt: TGTGCCAGCAGCCAATACCACAGTGCAACCTCTGGAAACACCATATATTTT
CDR3aa: CASSQYHSATSGNTIYF

d_gene: -
j_gene: TRBJ1-1
v_gene: TRBV4-3
abundance: -
CDR3nt: TGCGCCAGCAGCCAAGTGGGGACCCAGGGGGCTTTCTTT
CDR3aa: CASSQVGTQGAFF

d_gene: TRBD2
j_gene: TRBJ2-3
v_gene: TRBV7-2
abundance: -
CDR3nt: TGTGCCAGCAGCCCTTCACCGGGACTAGCTGAAGATACGCAGTATTTT
CDR3aa: CASSPSPGLAEDTQYF

d_gene: -
j_gene: TRBJ1-5
v_gene: TRBV3-1/TRBV3-2
abundance: -
CDR3nt: TGTGCCAGCAGCCAGACCCCCGGGATCGGGCACAATAGCAATCAGCCCCAGCATTTT
CDR3aa: CASSQTPGIGHNSNQPQHF

d_gene: TRBD1
j_gene: TRBJ1-5
v_gene: TRBV19
abundance: -
CDR3nt: TGTGCCAGTAGTGACGGGACAGGGTATTATAGCAATCAGCCCCAGCATTTT
CDR3aa: CASSDGTGYYSNQPQHF

d_gene: -
j_gene: TRBJ1-1
v_gene: TRBV7-2
abundance: -
CDR3nt: TGTGCCAGCAGCTTAGGTGTGGGAGGTGAAGCTTTCTTT
CDR3aa: CASSLGVGGEAFF

d_gene: TRBD1
j_gene: TRBJ1-1
v_gene: TRBV3-1/TRBV3-2
abundance: -
CDR3nt: TGTGCCAGCCAGGGGGGCGCTGAAGCTTTCTTT
CDR3aa: CASQGGAEAFF

d_gene: -
j_gene: TRBJ2-7
v_gene: TRBV6-5
abundance: -
CDR3nt: TGTGCCAGCAGTTACTTGCGGGTGGGCTCCTACGAGCAGTACTTC
CDR3aa: CASSYLRVGSYEQYF

d_gene: -
j_gene: TRBJ1-1
v_gene: TRBV6-1
abundance: -
CDR3nt: TGTGCCAGCAGTGAAGGAGACAGCCCGAACACTGAAGCTTTCTTT
CDR3aa: CASSEGDSPNTEAFF

d_gene: -
j_gene: TRBJ1-1
v_gene: TRBV12-3/TRBV12-4
abundance: -
CDR3nt: TGTGCCAGCAGTTTAGGAGAGGCTTTCTTT
CDR3aa: CASSLGEAFF

d_gene: TRBD2
j_gene: TRBJ2-5
v_gene: TRBV6-6
abundance: -
CDR3nt: TGTGCCAGCAGTTACCGGCGGGGGGGGCAAGAGACCCAGTACTTC
CDR3aa: CASSYRRGGQETQYF

d_gene: -
j_gene: TRBJ1-4
v_gene: TRBV2
abundance: -
CDR3nt: TGTGCCAGCAGTGATGGAGGGGAAGGTGAAAAACTGTTTTTT
CDR3aa: CASSDGGEGEKLFF

d_gene: TRBD2
j_gene: TRBJ2-1
v_gene: TRBV7-6
abundance: -
CDR3nt: TGTGCCAGCAGCTTAGGTGGCGGGGGGGCAGGTGAGCAGTTCTTC
CDR3aa: CASSLGGGGAGEQFF

d_gene: -
j_gene: TRBJ1-4
v_gene: TRBV27
abundance: -
CDR3nt: TGTGCCAGCAGTTTCGCGCCAGGGTATGAAAAACTGTTTTTT
CDR3aa: CASSFAPGYEKLFF

d_gene: -
j_gene: TRBJ2-3
v_gene: TRBV12-3/TRBV12-4
abundance: -
CDR3nt: TGTGCCAGCAGTCCCACGGTAGATACGCAGTATTTT
CDR3aa: CASSPTVDTQYF

d_gene: -
j_gene: TRBJ1-5
v_gene: TRBV6-5
abundance: -
CDR3nt: TGTGCCAGCCAAGACAGAGTCAATCAGCCCCAGCATTTT
CDR3aa: CASQDRVNQPQHF

d_gene: TRBD2
j_gene: TRBJ2-6
v_gene: TRBV29-1
abundance: once
CDR3nt: TGCAGCGTCGGGGGGGTTAGGGATAGTAGTCCTGGGGCCAACGTCCTGACTTTC
CDR3aa: CSVGGVRDSSPGANVLTF

d_gene: -
j_gene: TRBJ1-2
v_gene: TRBV6-5
abundance: -
CDR3nt: TGTGCCAGCAGTTACTCGACAGCTTATGGCTACACCTTC
CDR3aa: CASSYSTAYGYTF

d_gene: TRBD1
j_gene: TRBJ2-3
v_gene: TRBV27
abundance: -
CDR3nt: TGTGCCAGCAGGAAAGGGACAGGCCCGACAGATACGCAGTATTTT
CDR3aa: CASRKGTGPTDTQYF

d_gene: -
j_gene: TRBJ2-5
v_gene: TRBV7-8
abundance: -
CDR3nt: TGTGCCAGCAGCCCAGACTCTAGAGAGACCCAGTACTTC
CDR3aa: CASSPDSRETQYF

d_gene: -
j_gene: TRBJ2-4
v_gene: TRBV4-1
abundance: -
CDR3nt: TGCGCCAGCAGCCTACAGGAGGGTGGGAACATTCAGTACTTC
CDR3aa: CASSLQEGGNIQYF

d_gene: -
j_gene: TRBJ1-6
v_gene: TRBV19
abundance: -
CDR3nt: TGTGCCAGTAGTATTGGAGGGGATGTACGCTCACCCCTCCACTTT
CDR3aa: CASSIGGDVRSPLHF

d_gene: -
j_gene: TRBJ2-2
v_gene: TRBV7-2
abundance: -
CDR3nt: TGTGCCAGCAGCTTAGAGGGACTTCAGAACACCGGGGAGCTGTTTTTT
CDR3aa: CASSLEGLQNTGELFF

d_gene: -
j_gene: TRBJ2-7
v_gene: TRBV7-9
abundance: -
CDR3nt: TGTGCCAGCAGCCCTTCCTCCGGTCCGCTGGTCGAGCAGTACTTC
CDR3aa: CASSPSSGPLVEQYF

d_gene: -
j_gene: TRBJ2-1
v_gene: TRBV6-1
abundance: -
CDR3nt: TGTGCCAGCAGTGAAGGGACAGCGTCCTACAATGAGCAGTTCTTC
CDR3aa: CASSEGTASYNEQFF

d_gene: -
j_gene: TRBJ1-5
v_gene: TRBV27
abundance: -
CDR3nt: TGTGCCAGCCAGGGGACCGCAATAGGCAATCAGCCCCAGCATTTT
CDR3aa: CASQGTAIGNQPQHF

d_gene: -
j_gene: TRBJ1-1
v_gene: TRBV9
abundance: -
CDR3nt: TGTGCCAGCAGCGCCAGGGTGTCGGGGAACACTGAAGCTTTCTTT
CDR3aa: CASSARVSGNTEAFF

d_gene: -
j_gene: TRBJ1-2
v_gene: TRBV5-6
abundance: -
CDR3nt: TGTGCCAGCAGCTTGGGGGGGCGAGTCTATGGCTACACCTTC
CDR3aa: CASSLGGRVYGYTF

d_gene: TRBD1
j_gene: TRBJ2-5
v_gene: TRBV6-5
abundance: -
CDR3nt: TGTGCCAGCAGCCGGACAGGGTGGGACCAAGAGACCCAGTACTTC
CDR3aa: CASSRTGWDQETQYF

d_gene: -
j_gene: TRBJ2-7
v_gene: TRBV27
abundance: -
CDR3nt: TGTGCCAGCAGTTTATTTACCGATCGGTACGAGCAGTACTTC
CDR3aa: CASSLFTDRYEQYF

d_gene: -
j_gene: TRBJ1-2
v_gene: TRBV5-4
abundance: -
CDR3nt: TGTGCCAGCAGCTCCGGACAGAACTATGGCTACACCTTC
CDR3aa: CASSSGQNYGYTF

d_gene: -
j_gene: TRBJ2-2
v_gene: TRBV21-1
abundance: -
CDR3nt: TGTGCCACCCCGGTGGCACAGGGAAAGAGGAACACCGGGGAGCTGTTTTTT
CDR3aa: CATPVAQGKRNTGELFF

d_gene: -
j_gene: TRBJ2-7
v_gene: TRBV27
abundance: -
CDR3nt: TGTGCCAGCAGCAGACCCCTAGCGCCTTACGAGCAGTACTTC
CDR3aa: CASSRPLAPYEQYF

d_gene: -
j_gene: TRBJ1-5
v_gene: TRBV4-1
abundance: -
CDR3nt: TGCGCCAGCAGCCAAGTAGTCCAACAGCCCCAGCATTTT
CDR3aa: CASSQVVQQPQHF

d_gene: -
j_gene: TRBJ1-2
v_gene: TRBV11-2
abundance: -
CDR3nt: TGTGCCAGCAGCTTAGGGGGTCGAGGACGAGGAGGGGGCTACACCTTC
CDR3aa: CASSLGGRGRGGGYTF

d_gene: -
j_gene: TRBJ1-5
v_gene: TRBV15
abundance: -
CDR3nt: TGTGCCACCGGGAGGCGGTTGAATCAGCCCCAGCATTTT
CDR3aa: CATGRRLNQPQHF

d_gene: -
j_gene: TRBJ1-2
v_gene: TRBV27
abundance: -
CDR3nt: TGTGCCAGCAGTCCATACTACAGGGAAAACTATGGCTACACCTTC
CDR3aa: CASSPYYRENYGYTF

d_gene: -
j_gene: TRBJ2-2
v_gene: TRBV11-2
abundance: -
CDR3nt: TGTGCCAGCAGCTTAGAATGGCCGGGGAACACCGGGGAGCTGTTTTTT
CDR3aa: CASSLEWPGNTGELFF

d_gene: -
j_gene: TRBJ1-2
v_gene: TRBV27
abundance: -
CDR3nt: TGTGCCAGCAGGGGGGGCTATGGCTACACCTTC
CDR3aa: CASRGGYGYTF

d_gene: -
j_gene: TRBJ1-5
v_gene: TRBV5-1
abundance: -
CDR3nt: TGCGCCAGCAGCTTGGTGGCAGGGTCTGAGCCCCAGCATTTT
CDR3aa: CASSLVAGSEPQHF

d_gene: TRBD1
j_gene: TRBJ2-7
v_gene: TRBV6-2/TRBV6-3
abundance: -
CDR3nt: TGTGCCAGCAGTGTGAGGGGGCGCTACGAGCAGTACTTC
CDR3aa: CASSVRGRYEQYF

d_gene: -
j_gene: TRBJ2-7
v_gene: TRBV9
abundance: -
CDR3nt: TGTGCCAGCAGCGCCTCGGACAGAAACTACGAGCAGTACTTC
CDR3aa: CASSASDRNYEQYF

d_gene: -
j_gene: TRBJ1-5
v_gene: TRBV15
abundance: -
CDR3nt: TGTGCCACCAGCAGAGGACAGTCGAGCAATCAGCCCCAGCATTTT
CDR3aa: CATSRGQSSNQPQHF

d_gene: -
j_gene: TRBJ1-2
v_gene: TRBV27
abundance: -
CDR3nt: TGTGCCAGCAGTCAGAGGGACACCTCTAACTATGGCTACACCTTC
CDR3aa: CASSQRDTSNYGYTF

d_gene: -
j_gene: TRBJ2-7
v_gene: TRBV14
abundance: once
CDR3nt: TGTGCCAGCAGCCAGTTGAGGGCTTACGAGCAGTACTTC
CDR3aa: CASSQLRAYEQYF

d_gene: -
j_gene: TRBJ2-5
v_gene: TRBV18
abundance: -
CDR3nt: TGTGCCAGCTCACCAAAGCGTATGGCGGTCCTTGAAGAGACCCAGTACTTC
CDR3aa: CASSPKRMAVLEETQYF

d_gene: -
j_gene: TRBJ1-1
v_gene: TRBV7-9
abundance: once
CDR3nt: TGTGCCAGCACACTGGAGGGGAACACTGAAGCTTTCTTT
CDR3aa: CASTLEGNTEAFF

d_gene: TRBD1
j_gene: TRBJ1-2
v_gene: TRBV5-1
abundance: -
CDR3nt: TGCGCCAGCAGCCCAGGACAGGGACTACTTAACTATGGCTACACCTTC
CDR3aa: CASSPGQGLLNYGYTF